A single sample is the source of the 21 T cell receptor beta chains below, sequenced in a study of T cells in Graves' hyperthyroidism and ophthalmopathy. Amplification yielded TCR beta CDR3 regions, with RNA transcripts as the source. A first-round RT-PCR of the TCR CDR3 used the HTBI primer set. TCRdb re-called the multiplex PCR reads through MiXCR, storing one row per CDR3 protein. The table shows approximately 260,000 distinct CDR3 sequences, with approximately 16% occurring only once. The source material was blood. The receptors here all came from a woman aged 50 to 60 with Graves' hyperthyroidism that later progressed to Graves' ophthalmopathy.

In the case of this clonotype: This may arise from a read error, as a much more abundant clone is one base away. The chain couples TRBV5-1 to TRBJ1-2; no firm D call. Trimming shortened V by 7 bases and J by 0 bases, and 13 bases separated the two germline ends. The CDR3 runs 14 residues. Germline CDR1 SGHRS, CDR2 YFSETQ. The CDR3, as DNA: TGCGCCAGCGGCCCGCGGACTGCTAACTATGGCTACACCTTC. It translates to CASGPRTANYGYTF.

Notes on this clonotype: A much bigger clone sits one base away, suggesting this may be a read error. The rearrangement uses TRBV10-2 and TRBJ2-7, with D maybe TRBD2 (6 bases). The CDR3 is 14 residues long. Germline CDR1 WSHSY, CDR2 SAAADI. The CDR3 bases are TGCGCCGGCAGTGAGGCTAGCGTGAGCTACGAGCAGTACTTC. Protein product: CAGSEASVSYEQYF.

This clonotype was detected many times. V gene TRBV4-2 combines with J gene TRBJ1-3; D uncertain. Germline assignment: CDR1 LGHNA and CDR2 YNFKEQ. This CDR3 has 16 residues. V lost 2 bases to trimming and J lost 0 bases, with 11 bases between them. This chain's CDR3 is CASSQPTRFSGNTIYF. The CDR3 DNA follows: TGTGCCAGCAGCCAACCGACCAGGTTCTCTGGAAACACCATATATTTT.

This clonotype occurred many times. The genes are TRBV2 and TRBJ1-2; the D is unclear. The CDR3 is 13 residues long. CDR1 is SNHLY, CDR2 FYNNEI, per germline. The V and J ends lost 0 bases and 8 bases respectively, with 10 bases between them. CDR3 sequence (DNA): TGTGCCAGCAGTGAAGCAGAGGGTCAGGGCTACACCTTC. Amino acid sequence: CASSEAEGQGYTF. The full variable domain, its missing parts supplied by reference TRBV2 and TRBJ1-2, is EPEVTQTPSHQVTQMGQEVILRCVPISNHLYFYWYRQILGQKVEFLVSFYNNEISEKSEIFDDQFSVERPDGSNFTLKIRSTKLEDSAMYFCASSEAEGQGYTFGSGTRLTVV.

At least ten counts were recorded for this clonotype. The chain is built from TRBV12-3 or TRBV12-4 and TRBJ1-5; 7 bases map to TRBD1. The CDR3 is 14 amino acids. Trimming at V came to 5 bases and at J to 0 bases, leaving 1 base not matched to a gene. The CDR3 reads CASSTGDSNQPQHF. The DNA for the CDR3 is TGTGCCAGCAGTACAGGGGATAGCAATCAGCCCCAGCATTTT.

This clonotype was seen ten or more times. The V and J genes are TRBV28 and TRBJ2-7; D is unresolved. This CDR3 is built from 11 residues. Trimming removed 9 bases at V and 7 bases at J, with 13 bases between. Germline CDR1 is MDHEN and CDR2 is SYDVKM. The CDR3 nucleotides read TGTGCCAGTACAGCCAGGCGGGAGCAGTACTTC. Translating it yields CASTARREQYF. Combining the CDR3 with reference TRBV28 and TRBJ2-7 gives the whole variable domain DVKVTQSSRYLVKRTGEKVFLECVQDMDHENMFWYRQDPGLGLRLIYFSYDVKMKEKGDIPEGYSVSREKKERFSLILESASTNQTSMYLCASTARREQYFGPGTRLTVT.

In this sample, this clonotype turned up many times. The chain has TRBV28 and TRBJ1-2; possibly TRBD1 for D (5 bases). Trimming removed 7 bases at V and 5 bases at J, with 11 bases between. CDR1 is MDHEN, CDR2 SYDVKM, per germline. The CDR3 consists of 12 residues. The DNA of the CDR3 is TGTGCCAGCACCAGGGCAGCATATGGCTACACCTTC. Its translation: CASTRAAYGYTF.

This clonotype was observed many times. This chain uses TRBV7-3 with TRBJ2-7; 10 bases line up with TRBD1. This CDR3 has 15 residues. Germline CDR1 SGHTA, CDR2 FQGTGA. V trimming: 5 bases; J trimming: 2 bases; junction bases outside the gene matches: 6. The CDR3 region is CASSPGTGAPYEQYF. The DNA for the CDR3 is TGTGCCAGCAGCCCCGGGACAGGGGCGCCCTACGAGCAGTACTTC. The whole variable domain, remainder taken from reference TRBV7-3 and TRBJ2-7, is GAGVSQTPSNKVTEKGKYVELRCDPISGHTALYWYRQSLGQGPEFLIYFQGTGAADDSGLPNDRFFAVRPEGSVSTLKIQRTERGDSAVYLCASSPGTGAPYEQYFGPGTRLTVT.

The table lists this clonotype with many counts. The chain carries TRBV11-2 and TRBJ1-1, with unresolved D. Germline CDR1 and CDR2: SGHAT and FQNNGV. Trimming removed 5 bases at V and 6 bases at J, with 13 bases between. CDR3 length equals 13 residues. CDR3 nucleotide sequence: TGTGCCAGCAGCCCAGACGCGTTCTCTGAAGCTTTCTTT. Translated, it gives CASSPDAFSEAFF.

The chain uses TRBV20-1 and TRBJ1-3; TRBD1 matches 7 bases. The V and J ends lost 6 bases and 2 bases, in that order; junction bases with no gene match: 7. The CDR3 covers 14 residues. Per the germline V gene, CDR1 is DFQATT and CDR2 is SNEGSKA (reference sequence). The CDR3 reads CSAQGGAAGNTIYF. In nucleotides, the CDR3 is TGCAGTGCCCAGGGGGGGGCCGCTGGAAACACCATATATTTT.

Ten or more counts support this clonotype. J is TRBJ1-1 and V is TRBV7-8; D perhaps matches TRBD1 (5 bases). Germline CDR1 reads SGHVS; CDR2 reads FQNEAQ. Trimming took off 1 base at V and 7 bases at J, with 10 bases between the two ends. This CDR3 comprises 13 residues. The chain's CDR3 is CASSLGQMFEAFF. CDR3 sequence (DNA): TGTGCCAGCAGCTTAGGACAGATGTTTGAAGCTTTCTTT.

This clonotype was seen many times. The chain combines TRBV6-1 with TRBJ1-5; 7 bases align to TRBD1. The CDR3 has 14 residues. V was pared by 7 bases and J by 6 bases, with 9 bases of the junction left unmatched. CDR1 is MNHNS and CDR2 is SASEGT in the germline V gene. The CDR3 DNA follows: TGTGCCAGCACCATTGGGACAGCCACTCAGCCCCAGCATTTT. Translation: CASTIGTATQPQHF.

CDR3 protein: CASSLSRPNTEAFF. The CDR3 nucleotides are TGCGCCAGCAGTCTTAGCCGTCCGAACACTGAAGCTTTCTTT. The J gene is TRBJ1-1, the V gene TRBV5-1; D is undetermined. The CDR3 loop spans 14 amino acids. Germline V gene sequence: CDR1 SGHRS, CDR2 YFSETQ. Trimming took off 5 bases at V and 1 base at J, with 12 bases between the two ends.

Ten or more counts support this clonotype. The chain has TRBV6-1 and TRBJ2-7; 8 positions agree with TRBD1. Trimming removed 7 bases from V and 6 bases from J; junction bases left unmatched: 11. This CDR3 contains 14 residues. Germline-derived CDR1 and CDR2 are MNHNS and SASEGT. DNA for the CDR3: TGTGCCAGCACCTTACAGGGGGGTAACGGCGAGCAGTACTTC. This sequence encodes CASTLQGGNGEQYF.

This clonotype was counted many times. This sequence joins TRBV11-2 and TRBJ2-7; unclear D gene. Trimming shortened V by 3 bases and J by 0 bases, and 15 bases separated the two germline ends. The CDR3 spans 16 residues. Germline values: CDR1 SGHAT, CDR2 FQNNGV. Here the CDR3 DNA reads TGTGCCAGCAGCTTGGGCGGCCAGCTCAGCTCCTACGAGCAGTACTTC. Amino acid sequence: CASSLGGQLSSYEQYF.

This clonotype was detected ten times or more. This chain links TRBV27 with TRBJ2-1, with TRBD2 as a possible D gene (6 bases). Trimming removed 5 bases from V and 3 bases from J, with 17 bases in between. The length of the CDR3 is 16 residues. Germline V gene data show CDR1 as MNHEY and CDR2 as SMNVEV (reference sequence). The CDR3 region is CASSPFSVGGYNEQFF. For the CDR3, the DNA is TGTGCCAGCAGTCCGTTTAGTGTCGGGGGCTACAATGAGCAGTTCTTC.

This clonotype was counted many times. V gene TRBV27 combines with J gene TRBJ1-5; 9 nucleotides line up with TRBD1. This CDR3 comprises 14 residues. CDR1 MNHEY and CDR2 SMNVEV come from the germline V gene (reference sequence). V lost 10 bases and J lost 4; bases outside the gene matches: 8. CDR3: CATQDRGGNQPQHF. CDR3 DNA sequence: TGTGCCACTCAGGACAGGGGAGGGAATCAGCCCCAGCATTTT.

This clonotype was detected many times. The J gene is TRBJ2-7, the V gene TRBV5-1; TRBD1 aligns across 12 bases. The junction had 8 bases not matched to a gene; V was cut back by 4 bases and J by 6 bases. The germline gives CDR1 SGHRS, CDR2 YFSETQ. This CDR3 has 15 amino acids. CDR3 DNA sequence: TGCGCCAGCAGCCCATTCGGGACAGGGGGCGGCGAGCAGTACTTC. Translated: CASSPFGTGGGEQYF.

This clonotype was seen at least ten times. The chain is built from TRBV27 and TRBJ2-7; possible D gene TRBD1, 5 bases. Germline CDR1 is MNHEY and CDR2 is SMNVEV (reference sequence). The V and J ends lost 4 bases and 1 base respectively, with 11 bases between them. CDR3 length equals 14 residues. This chain's CDR3 is CASSSQGTSYEQYF. The CDR3 nucleotides read TGTGCCAGCAGTTCCCAGGGTACATCCTACGAGCAGTACTTC.

This clonotype was picked up many times. The CDR3 here is CASSRYGETQYF. CDR3 sequence (DNA): TGTGCCAGCTCCAGATACGGGGAGACCCAGTACTTC. The rearrangement uses TRBV27 and TRBJ2-5; D remains unclear. The V gene's germline CDR1 is MNHEY and CDR2 SMNVEV (reference sequence). V was clipped by 8 bases and J by 5 bases, with 12 bases between them. This CDR3 spans 12 amino acids.

The chain couples TRBV9 to TRBJ1-1, with 8 bases that match TRBD1. CDR1 and CDR2 from the germline V gene are SGDLS and YYNGEE. CDR3 length: 16 amino acids. Trimming took 0 bases from V and 5 from J; bases not matched to a gene: 9. This CDR3 is CASSVGTGGTETEAFF. The DNA for the CDR3 is TGTGCCAGCAGCGTAGGTACAGGGGGTACTGAGACTGAAGCTTTCTTT.